The sequence of this T cell receptor (beta chain) was determined in a study of cytomegalovirus exposure and HLA in healthy donors. Use of 60 Vbeta and 13 Jbeta primers characterized the PCR. Sequencing was performed with immunoSEQ multiplex PCR; in TCRdb, only in-frame clones are kept and a portion is missing. The repertoire has more than 200,000 clones, almost 70% of them found once; the top ten carry 2.6%. The V end lost 4 bases, the J end lost 9 bases, and 16 bases lay between the germline ends. This CDR3 region has 13 residues. Germline loops: CDR1 SGDLS, CDR2 YYNGEE. The rearrangement uses TRBV9 and TRBJ1-2; possibly TRBD1 for D (5 bases). Input material: PBMCs. The origin of this receptor is a man between 35 and 55 years old in good health and CMV-seropositive. This CDR3 reads CASSPLTGGRYTF. The CDR3 nucleotides read TGTGCCAGCAGCCCCTTAACGGGGGGTCGCTACACCTTC.